This T cell receptor (beta chain) is from a study of blood T cells in healthy people across ages. Overall study findings and caveats: Across samples, TCR beta diversity tracked strongly with naive T cell percentage.

Then a second PCR, running about 6 to 12 cycles, was carried out with a sample-barcoded 5' primer and a J-beta primer mix. TCRdb recomputed calls from the 5' RACE reads with MiXCR, one row per CDR3 protein. The table lists about 1.5 million distinct CDR3 sequences, approximately 43% of them singletons. This clonotype was counted between two and nine times. The antigen is not known. The CDR3 is 15 amino acids. Trimming pared 7 bases from V and 1 base from J, leaving 15 bases between. The clonotype was recovered from a woman aged 18-35 years in good health. The sample taken for sequencing was blood. V and J are TRBV12-3 or TRBV12-4 and TRBJ2-3, with D possibly TRBD2 on 7 matching bases. CDR3 residues: CASNGGPIRTDTQYF. The CDR3 nucleotides are TGTGCCAGCAACGGGGGGCCAATCCGCACAGATACGCAGTATTTT.